These T cell receptor beta chains were read from a single sample in a study of cytomegalovirus exposure and HLA in healthy donors. Using immunoSEQ multiplex PCR, the repertoire was profiled, and TCRdb retains in-frame clones only, with some absent. The sample consists of over 150,000 clones, about 90% of them appearing once. Sequenced: PBMCs. The source of these receptors is a woman younger than 35 in good health and CMV-seropositive. The CDR3 runs from the conserved cysteine through the conserved F or W. A D gene is named only where the DNA matches it firmly. Clone sizes are given selectively: once, few, many, or a class where the clone is expanded.

D gene	clone size	J gene	V gene	CDR3 protein	CDR3 DNA
.	.	TRBJ2-5	TRBV9	CASSVFGAQQETQYF	TGTGCCAGCAGCGTCTTTGGGGCTCAGCAAGAGACCCAGTACTTC
TRBD2	.	TRBJ2-1	TRBV5-4	CASSRGLAGDNEQFF	TGTGCCAGCAGCCGGGGACTAGCGGGAGATAATGAGCAGTTCTTC
.	.	TRBJ2-7	TRBV2	CASSVGGLSYEQYF	TGTGCCAGCAGTGTAGGCGGGTTGTCCTACGAGCAGTACTTC
.	.	TRBJ2-1	TRBV11-1	CASSLAVRGEQFF	TGTGCCAGCAGCTTAGCCGTAAGGGGAGAGCAGTTCTTC
.	.	TRBJ2-5	TRBV28	CASSDPGGTTPGETQYF	TGTGCCAGCAGCGATCCGGGCGGAACCACCCCAGGGGAGACCCAGTACTTC
TRBD1	.	TRBJ1-2	TRBV29-1	CSVGDRGRVGDYGYTF	TGCAGCGTTGGGGACAGGGGGCGCGTCGGGGATTATGGCTACACCTTC
TRBD1	.	TRBJ2-7	TRBV7-9	CASSSWGQGPYEQYF	TGTGCCAGCAGCTCGTGGGGACAGGGACCGTACGAGCAGTACTTC
.	.	TRBJ1-5	TRBV30	CAWAPGGRSNQPQHF	TGTGCCTGGGCGCCCGGGGGAAGGAGCAATCAGCCCCAGCATTTT
.	few	TRBJ1-5	TRBV9	CASSADTGGQPQHF	TGTGCCAGCAGCGCCGATACTGGGGGGCAGCCCCAGCATTTT
.	.	TRBJ1-2	TRBV18	CASSPRDERRGGYTF	TGTGCCAGCTCACCCCGGGACGAACGACGGGGGGGCTACACCTTC
.	once	TRBJ2-7	TRBV7-2	CASSLQLVLYEQYF	TGTGCCAGCAGCTTACAACTAGTTCTCTACGAGCAGTACTTC
TRBD2	.	TRBJ2-7	TRBV5-1	CASSLDGLAGGAGKNEQYF	TGCGCCAGCAGTTTGGACGGACTAGCGGGAGGAGCGGGTAAAAACGAGCAGTACTTC
TRBD1	.	TRBJ1-2	TRBV19	CASRDDRGFVGYTF	TGTGCCAGTAGGGACGACAGGGGTTTCGTTGGCTACACCTTC
TRBD1	.	TRBJ2-7	TRBV6-1	CASSEAGQGSEQYF	TGTGCCAGCAGTGAAGCGGGACAGGGTTCCGAGCAGTACTTC
.	.	TRBJ2-2	TRBV27	CASSLNPTSFRTGELFF	TGTGCCAGCAGTCTGAACCCGACTAGTTTTCGCACCGGGGAGCTGTTTTTT
TRBD2	few	TRBJ2-1	TRBV11-1	CASSFRQGLAGENEQFF	TGTGCCAGCAGCTTTCGGCAGGGACTAGCGGGAGAGAACGAGCAGTTCTTC
.	.	TRBJ1-1	TRBV30	CAWSLELNTEAFF	TGTGCCTGGAGTTTAGAGTTGAACACTGAAGCTTTCTTT
TRBD2	.	TRBJ2-3	TRBV5-1	CASTAGENTDTQYF	TGCGCCAGCACAGCGGGAGAAAACACAGATACGCAGTATTTT
TRBD1	.	TRBJ2-2	TRBV7-9	CASSLLTTGGRTGELFF	TGTGCCAGCAGCTTGTTGACGACAGGGGGGCGCACCGGGGAGCTGTTTTTT
.	.	TRBJ2-7	TRBV4-3	CASSPGQRSYEQYF	TGCGCCAGCAGCCCGGGACAACGCTCCTACGAGCAGTACTTC
.	.	TRBJ2-2	TRBV15	CATGGSVPNTGELFF	TGTGCCACCGGTGGGAGTGTCCCGAACACCGGGGAGCTGTTTTTT
.	.	TRBJ1-2	TRBV19	CASSPTANYGYTF	TGTGCCAGTAGCCCGACAGCTAACTATGGCTACACCTTC
.	.	TRBJ1-2	TRBV29-1	CSVDSQGTYGYTF	TGCAGCGTCGACTCCCAGGGGACCTATGGCTACACCTTC
.	once	TRBJ2-6	TRBV7-3	CASSQGEAGANVLTF	TGTGCCAGCAGCCAAGGGGAGGCTGGGGCCAACGTCCTGACTTTC
.	few	TRBJ2-1	TRBV29-1	CSVEERLGNEQFF	TGCAGCGTTGAAGAGAGACTAGGCAATGAGCAGTTCTTC
TRBD2	.	TRBJ2-1	TRBV27	CASSLAGVTYNEQFF	TGTGCCAGCAGTCTAGCGGGGGTTACCTACAATGAGCAGTTCTTC
.	.	TRBJ2-1	TRBV20-1	CSAPGNNEQFF	TGCAGTGCCCCGGGAAACAATGAGCAGTTCTTC
TRBD1	.	TRBJ1-4	TRBV5-8	CASSLQGQLNEKLFF	TGTGCCAGCAGCCTCCAGGGACAGTTAAATGAAAAACTGTTTTTT
.	.	TRBJ2-7	TRBV27	CASSSNRGGSYEQYF	TGTGCCAGCAGTTCAAACAGGGGGGGCTCCTACGAGCAGTACTTC
.	.	TRBJ1-5	TRBV5-4	CASSLGGGQPQHF	TGTGCCAGCAGCTTGGGCGGAGGCCAGCCCCAGCATTTT
.	.	TRBJ2-7	TRBV28	CASRGGIIYEQYF	TGTGCCAGCAGAGGCGGGATCATCTACGAGCAGTACTTC
TRBD1	.	TRBJ2-1	TRBV7-3	CASWSTGGPTDEQFF	TGTGCCAGCTGGTCGACAGGGGGACCTACCGATGAGCAGTTCTTC
TRBD2	.	TRBJ2-1	TRBV6-5	CASRGTSGNNEQFF	TGTGCCAGCAGGGGGACTAGCGGTAACAATGAGCAGTTCTTC
.	.	TRBJ2-5	TRBV20-1	CSAREQAHQYF	TGCAGTGCCCGAGAGCAGGCCCACCAGTACTTC